The T cell receptor beta chain described here comes from a study of technical replicates of blood from a few donors listed by TCRdb under 2017. Note on this clone: The specificity of this receptor is unknown. Base quality data are lacking; no much larger clone is found one base away.

To prepare the library, the immunoSEQ multiplex PCR assay was applied. The source is immuneACCESS, and TCRdb retained only in-frame sequences with V and J called. Part of the clones is not carried over; for the studies checked, unresolved V genes explain less than half of this, and the remainder is unexplained. Within this sample are more than 80,000 clones, with just over 95% of them counted one time only. The ten largest clonotypes hold approximately 0.32% of the sample. Cut back by 1 base and 5 bases, the V and J ends lie 8 bases apart. The CDR3 starts with the cysteine, ends with the phenylalanine, and has 13 residues. Just CDR3 DNA is preserved here, 39 bases in frame from base 1. CDR1 and CDR2 are read off the germline V gene as MGHRA and YSYEKL.

The material sequenced was T cells isolated from PBMCs. This receptor was taken from a human donor in good health. Recombination joined TRBV4-1 with TRBJ2-5; the D gene assignment is ambiguous. The sequence in DNA is TGCGCCAGCAGCCAAGCGGTCGGGGAGACCCAGTACTTC. Translated, this gives CASSQAVGETQYF.